These 29 T cell receptor beta chains share one sample of origin, sequenced in a study of vaccination and CD4 T cells after COVID-19. Regarding treatment: roughly nine-day PBMC culture with coronavirus spike peptide pools or control peptides (ViraFEST assay). The antigens of these receptors remain unknown. An Oncomine TCR Beta short-read assay was used to sequence the DNA from cultured CD4+ T cells. MiXCR was run by TCRdb on the PCR reads, yielding one entry per CDR3 protein. The data contain 15,000 to 20,000 distinct CDR3 sequences, roughly 50% of them singletons. What was sequenced was CD4+ T cells from blood, cultured in vitro. The receptors shown here come from a human donor who had recovered from COVID-19.

The V gene is TRBV5-1, the J gene TRBJ2-1, with D uncertain. The ends were cut back, 4 bases at V and 0 bases at J, with 8 bases in the middle. The germline gives CDR1 SGHRS, CDR2 YFSETQ. The CDR3 sequence is 14 residues long. The DNA for the CDR3 is TGCGCCAGCAGCCCGTTAAACTCCTACAATGAGCAGTTCTTC. It codes for CASSPLNSYNEQFF.

The J gene is TRBJ1-6, the V gene TRBV5-1; D gene uncertain. V lost 0 bases and J 5 bases, leaving 6 bases between the germline ends. The CDR3 loop spans 14 amino acids. Germline V gene sequence: CDR1 SGHRS, CDR2 YFSETQ. The chain's CDR3 is CASSLEGNNSPLHF. In DNA form, the CDR3 reads TGCGCCAGCAGCTTGGAAGGGAATAATTCACCCCTCCACTTT.

This clonotype was counted a few times. The chain couples TRBV19 to TRBJ1-2, with a possible D match to TRBD1 (6 bases). Germline values: CDR1 LNHDA, CDR2 SQIVND (reference sequence). This CDR3 is 15 amino acids long. Trimming removed 5 bases at V and 0 bases at J, with 13 bases between. CDR3 sequence (DNA): TGTGCCAGTAGTCTGCAGGGGAGGACTAACTATGGCTACACCTTC. It encodes CASSLQGRTNYGYTF.

The rearrangement links TRBV29-1 to TRBJ2-5; 11 bases line up with TRBD2. Germline CDR1 and CDR2: SQVTM and ANQGSEA. Trimming at V came to 0 bases and at J to 5 bases, leaving 11 bases not matched to a gene. The CDR3 is made up of 17 amino acids. As DNA, the CDR3 is TGCAGCGTTGAAGATCTACTCACTAGCGGGAGCCAGGAGACCCAGTACTTC. Translation: CSVEDLLTSGSQETQYF.

The chain employs TRBV19 and TRBJ1-1; 11 bases align to TRBD1. Per the germline V gene, CDR1 is LNHDA and CDR2 is SQIVND (reference sequence). The CDR3 has 13 residues. V lost 8 bases to trimming and J lost 5 bases; unmatched junction nucleotides: 4. This chain's CDR3 is CASGQGAWTEAFF. The CDR3 DNA follows: TGTGCCAGTGGACAGGGGGCTTGGACTGAAGCTTTCTTT.

The chain links TRBV7-2 to TRBJ2-5; 7 bases align to TRBD2. The CDR3 runs to 18 residues. After removal of 4 bases from V and 7 bases from J, the junction contained 21 bases not matched to a gene. Germline V gene sequence: CDR1 SGHTA, CDR2 FQGNSA. The CDR3 region is CASSSQPLLAPPAGTQYF. The CDR3, as DNA: TGTGCCAGCAGCTCCCAACCCCTACTAGCGCCCCCGGCGGGGACCCAGTACTTC.

The rearrangement joins TRBV20-1 to TRBJ2-4; the D is unclear. The CDR3 totals 14 residues. The V and J ends lost 6 bases and 1 base respectively, with 13 bases between them. Per the germline V gene, CDR1 is DFQATT and CDR2 is SNEGSKA (reference sequence). Here the CDR3 DNA reads TGCAGTGCCCCCGGGCCCGGGGCCAAAAACATTCAGTACTTC. Translated: CSAPGPGAKNIQYF.

The chain has TRBV4-3 and TRBJ1-2; D may be TRBD1 (5 bases). Germline CDR1 and CDR2: LGHNA and YSLEER. The CDR3 length is 13 residues. The V end lost 2 bases, the J end lost 6 bases, and 10 bases lay between the germline ends. Here the CDR3 DNA reads TGCGCCAGCAGCCAATCTCGGGGGGATGGCTACACCTTC. Translation: CASSQSRGDGYTF.

In this sample, this clonotype turned up a few times. CDR3 sequence reads: CASTHRGGEPQHF. CDR3 DNA: TGTGCCAGCACCCACAGGGGGGGTGAGCCCCAGCATTTT. The J gene is TRBJ1-5, the V gene TRBV6-1; 8 nucleotides match TRBD1. Germline V gives CDR1 MNHNS, CDR2 SASEGT. The CDR3 covers 13 residues. The ends lost 7 bases at V and 8 bases at J; junction bases unmatched: 7.

This clonotype showed up just once. The V gene is TRBV20-1, the J gene TRBJ2-7; TRBD2 agrees at 9 bases. CDR3 length: 14 residues. Per the germline V gene, CDR1 is DFQATT and CDR2 is SNEGSKA (reference sequence). Germline trimming cut 3 bases from V and 1 base from J; bases unmatched to any gene: 4. The CDR3 DNA sequence: TGCAGTGCTAGGGCGGGAGGGGGTTCCTACGAGCAGTACTTC. Its protein is CSARAGGGSYEQYF.

The genes are TRBV2 and TRBJ1-1; 7 bases line up with TRBD1. The CDR3 spans 15 residues. V shed 1 base, J shed 4 bases, and the junction held 6 bases outside the gene matches. Germline-derived CDR1 and CDR2 are SNHLY and FYNNEI. This chain's CDR3 is CASSEGRAGGTEAFF. The CDR3 DNA sequence: TGTGCCAGCAGTGAAGGTAGGGCAGGGGGCACTGAAGCTTTCTTT.

The chain combines TRBV27 with TRBJ2-7; D ambiguous. V was shortened by 5 bases and J by 1 base, with 12 bases between the two germline ends. Germline assignment: CDR1 MNHEY and CDR2 SMNVEV (reference sequence). This CDR3 spans 14 amino acids. Here the CDR3 reads CASSPGEWSYEQYF. The CDR3 DNA reads TGTGCCAGCAGTCCTGGGGAATGGTCCTACGAGCAGTACTTC.

J is TRBJ2-7 and V is TRBV7-2; 7 nucleotides align to TRBD1. The V gene's germline CDR1 is SGHTA and CDR2 FQGNSA. The CDR3 consists of 14 residues. V lost 5 bases to trimming and J lost 2 bases; unmatched junction nucleotides: 6. CDR3 region: CASSVNRGPYEQYF. Written as DNA, the CDR3 is TGTGCCAGCAGCGTGAACAGGGGCCCCTACGAGCAGTACTTC.

The chain employs TRBV7-2 and TRBJ1-3; possibly TRBD1 for D (6 bases). The length of the CDR3 is 13 residues. In germline, CDR1 is SGHTA, CDR2 FQGNSA. V was trimmed by 8 bases and J by 4 bases, leaving 12 bases between them. Written as DNA, the CDR3 is TGTGCCAGCGGTGGACAGTTGGGAAACACCATATATTTT. This encodes CASGGQLGNTIYF. The full variable domain, in which reference TRBV7-2 and TRBJ1-3 provide the parts outside the CDR3, is GAGVSQSPSNKVTEKGKDVELRCDPISGHTALYWYRQSLGQGLEFLIYFQGNSAPDKSGLPSDRFSAERTGGSVSTLTIQRTQQEDSAVYLCASGGQLGNTIYFGEGSWLTVV.

The chain carries TRBV6-1 and TRBJ1-2, with a tentative D call TRBD1 (5 bases). Germline CDR1 and CDR2: MNHNS and SASEGT. The CDR3 sequence is 12 residues long. V was pared by 8 bases and J by 9 bases, with 16 bases between. CDR3 in DNA: TGTGCCAGCGCCGGACAAGTTGATAGCTACACCTTC. This sequence encodes CASAGQVDSYTF.

DNA for the CDR3: TGTGCCAGCAGTGAAGCCCGACATCAGCCCCAGCATTTT. Residues: CASSEARHQPQHF. The chain couples TRBV6-1 to TRBJ1-5; no firm D call. The germline V and J ends were trimmed by 0 bases and 5 bases, with 5 bases remaining between them. This CDR3 spans 13 amino acids. The germline CDR1 and CDR2 sequences are MNHNS and SASEGT.

This clonotype was counted a few times. The J gene is TRBJ2-5, the V gene TRBV12-3 or TRBV12-4, with 9 bases lining up with TRBD2. CDR3 length: 14 residues. V lost 3 bases to trimming and J lost 4 bases; unmatched junction nucleotides: 3. Here the CDR3 DNA reads TGTGCCAGCAGTTTTAGCGGGAGCCGAGAGACCCAGTACTTC. It is translated as CASSFSGSRETQYF.

This clonotype was seen a handful of times. The V and J genes are TRBV7-3 and TRBJ2-7; no definite D call. This CDR3 has 13 residues. CDR1 is SGHTA and CDR2 is FQGTGA in the germline V gene. Trimming pared 6 bases from V and 6 bases from J, leaving 15 bases between. The CDR3, as DNA: TGTGCCAGCAGTTCCGGGCCCGGCGGCGAGCAGTACTTC. It encodes CASSSGPGGEQYF.

This sequence joins TRBV20-1 and TRBJ1-5; D not certain. In germline, CDR1 is DFQATT, CDR2 SNEGSKA (reference sequence). V lost 0 bases and J 4 bases, leaving 7 bases between the germline ends. The CDR3 contains 13 residues. The CDR3 bases are TGCAGTGCTAGAGATTCGTGGAATCAGCCCCAGCATTTT. Translated, it gives CSARDSWNQPQHF.

The V gene is TRBV20-1, the J gene TRBJ2-7; perhaps TRBD2 as D (6 bases). The germline gives CDR1 DFQATT, CDR2 SNEGSKA (reference sequence). V was shortened by 6 bases and J by 3 bases, with 12 bases between the two germline ends. There are 12 residues in the CDR3. This CDR3 reads CSATPGDYEQYF. CDR3 in DNA: TGCAGTGCCACGCCGGGGGACTACGAGCAGTACTTC.

This clonotype was seen more than once but under ten times. This sequence joins TRBV27 and TRBJ1-6, with D unclear. The CDR3 is 15 residues long. V was shortened by 3 bases and J by 8 bases, with 14 bases between the two germline ends. The germline V gene encodes CDR1 MNHEY and CDR2 SMNVEV (reference sequence). CDR3 protein: CASSFGVGGYSPLHF. For the CDR3, the DNA is TGTGCCAGCAGTTTTGGGGTGGGCGGATATTCACCCCTCCACTTT.

Only one count was recorded for this clonotype. This chain connects TRBV24-1 to TRBJ2-5, with D perhaps TRBD1 or TRBD2 (5 bases each). Looked up from germline, CDR1 is KGHDR and CDR2 is SFDVKD. The CDR3 covers 15 residues. Trimming left V 1 base short and J 5 bases short, with 13 bases between. The CDR3 is CATSDFWGSGETQYF. As DNA, the CDR3 is TGTGCCACCAGTGATTTTTGGGGGAGTGGGGAGACCCAGTACTTC.

The gene calls are TRBV5-1 and TRBJ1-2; unclear D gene. This CDR3 comprises 13 residues. The V end was cut by 3 bases, the J end by 0 bases, with 6 bases between. Germline V CDR1 and CDR2: SGHRS, YFSETQ. This chain's CDR3 is CASSSGPNYGYTF. As DNA, the CDR3 is TGCGCCAGCAGCTCCGGGCCTAACTATGGCTACACCTTC.

The rearrangement uses TRBV29-1 and TRBJ1-2, with D perhaps matching TRBD1 (5 bases). CDR3 length: 12 amino acids. The V and J ends lost 3 bases and 4 bases respectively, with 9 bases between them. Germline CDR1 and CDR2: SQVTM and ANQGSEA. CDR3 loop: CSVDGAIYGYTF. Written as DNA, the CDR3 is TGCAGCGTTGATGGGGCTATCTATGGCTACACCTTC.

The chain recombines TRBV6-5 with TRBJ2-3; either TRBD1 or TRBD2 may supply D (5 bases each). Germline CDR1 reads MNHEY; CDR2 reads SVGAGI. The CDR3 sequence is 16 residues long. V lost 4 bases and J lost 1, with 15 bases in between. CDR3 in amino acids: CASSFAGDLGTDTQYF. CDR3 bases: TGTGCCAGCAGTTTTGCTGGGGACCTCGGCACAGATACGCAGTATTTT.

This chain joins TRBV5-1 and TRBJ2-4; TRBD1 aligns across 9 bases. Trimming cost V 4 bases and J 7 bases; bases outside gene matches: 6. The length of the CDR3 is 14 residues. The V gene's germline CDR1 is SGHRS and CDR2 YFSETQ. Here the CDR3 DNA reads TGCGCCAGCAGCCCCGGGACAGGGATGAACATTCAGTACTTC. Its translation: CASSPGTGMNIQYF.

V and J are TRBV20-1 and TRBJ2-3; a weak D match, TRBD1 (5 bases). Germline CDR1 and CDR2: DFQATT and SNEGSKA (reference sequence). Trimming removed 3 bases at V and 1 base at J, with 11 bases between. This CDR3 region has 14 residues. The CDR3 sequence is CSARPGFGTDTQYF. The CDR3 DNA is TGCAGTGCTAGGCCAGGGTTTGGCACAGATACGCAGTATTTT.

This clonotype has a single count. This chain uses TRBV25-1 with TRBJ1-2; D remains ambiguous. The ends were cut back, 1 base at V and 7 bases at J, with 10 bases in the middle. From germline, CDR1 is MGHDK and CDR2 SYGVNS. The CDR3 sequence is 13 residues long. CDR3 loop: CASSELGIPGYTF. In DNA form, the CDR3 reads TGTGCCAGCAGTGAATTGGGGATTCCTGGCTACACCTTC.

The chain combines TRBV6-4 with TRBJ1-4; 8 bases match TRBD1. The CDR3 has 15 residues. V dropped 5 bases and J dropped 4; count of bases not matched to a gene: 6. CDR1 and CDR2 from the germline V gene are MRHNA and SNTAGT. CDR3 sequence: CASSLPGQVNEKLFF. CDR3 coding DNA: TGTGCCAGCAGTCTTCCGGGACAGGTTAATGAAAAACTGTTTTTT.